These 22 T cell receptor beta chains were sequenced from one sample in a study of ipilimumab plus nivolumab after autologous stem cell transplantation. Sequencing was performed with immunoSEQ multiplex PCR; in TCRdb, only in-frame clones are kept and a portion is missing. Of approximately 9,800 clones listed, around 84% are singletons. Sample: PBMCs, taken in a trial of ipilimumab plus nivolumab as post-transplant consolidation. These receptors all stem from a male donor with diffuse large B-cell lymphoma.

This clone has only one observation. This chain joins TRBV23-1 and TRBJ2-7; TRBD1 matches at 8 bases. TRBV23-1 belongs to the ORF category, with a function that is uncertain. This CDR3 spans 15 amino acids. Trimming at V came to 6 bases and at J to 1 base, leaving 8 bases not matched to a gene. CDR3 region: CASSHQDRVSYEQYF. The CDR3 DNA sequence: TGCGCCAGCAGCCACCAGGACAGGGTATCCTACGAGCAGTACTTC.

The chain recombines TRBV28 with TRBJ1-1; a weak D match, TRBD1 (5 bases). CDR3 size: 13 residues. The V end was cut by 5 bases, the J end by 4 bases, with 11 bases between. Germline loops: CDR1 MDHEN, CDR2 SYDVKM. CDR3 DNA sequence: TGTGCCAGCAGTCCCTGGGGGAGCACTGAAGCTTTCTTT. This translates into CASSPWGSTEAFF. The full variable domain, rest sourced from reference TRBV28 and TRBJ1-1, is DVKVTQSSRYLVKRTGEKVFLECVQDMDHENMFWYRQDPGLGLRLIYFSYDVKMKEKGDIPEGYSVSREKKERFSLILESASTNQTSMYLCASSPWGSTEAFFGQGTRLTVV.

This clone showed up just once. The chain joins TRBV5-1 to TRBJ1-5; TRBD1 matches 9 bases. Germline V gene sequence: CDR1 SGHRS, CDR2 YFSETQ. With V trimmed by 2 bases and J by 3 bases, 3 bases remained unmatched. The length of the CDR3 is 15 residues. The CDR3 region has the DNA TGCGCCAGCAGCTTAACAGGGGGCCCCAATCAGCCCCAGCATTTT. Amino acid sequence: CASSLTGGPNQPQHF. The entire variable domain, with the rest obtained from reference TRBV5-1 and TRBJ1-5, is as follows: KAGVTQTPRYLIKTRGQQVTLSCSPISGHRSVSWYQQTPGQGLQFLFEYFSETQRNKGNFPGRFSGRQFSNSRSEMNVSTLELGDSALYLCASSLTGGPNQPQHFGDGTRLSIL.

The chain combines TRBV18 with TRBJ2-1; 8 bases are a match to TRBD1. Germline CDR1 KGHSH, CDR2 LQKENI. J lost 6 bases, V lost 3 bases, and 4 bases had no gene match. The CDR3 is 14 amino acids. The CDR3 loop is CASSPQGALNEQFF. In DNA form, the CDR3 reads TGTGCCAGCTCACCCCAGGGGGCGCTCAATGAGCAGTTCTTC.

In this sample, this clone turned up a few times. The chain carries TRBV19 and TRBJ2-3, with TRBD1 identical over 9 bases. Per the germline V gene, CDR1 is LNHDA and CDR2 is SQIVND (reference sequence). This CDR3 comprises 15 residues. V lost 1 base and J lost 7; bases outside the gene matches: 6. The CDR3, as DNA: TGTGCCAGTAGTATAGGGGGGACAGGGTTGAATACGCAGTATTTT. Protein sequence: CASSIGGTGLNTQYF.

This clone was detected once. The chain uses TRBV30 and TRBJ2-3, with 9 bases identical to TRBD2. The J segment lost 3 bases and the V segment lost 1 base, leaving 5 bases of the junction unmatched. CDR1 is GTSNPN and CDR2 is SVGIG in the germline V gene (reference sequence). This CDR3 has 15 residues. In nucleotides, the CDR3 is TGTGCCTGGAGTGACCTAGCGGGGTTAACAGATACGCAGTATTTT. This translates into CAWSDLAGLTDTQYF.

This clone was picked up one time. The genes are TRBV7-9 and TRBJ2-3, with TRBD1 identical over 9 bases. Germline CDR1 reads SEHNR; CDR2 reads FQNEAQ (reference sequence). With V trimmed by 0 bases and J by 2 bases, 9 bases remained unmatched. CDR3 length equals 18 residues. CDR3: CASSLAQGWTGVTDTQYF. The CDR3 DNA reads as TGTGCCAGCAGCTTAGCCCAGGGGTGGACAGGGGTCACAGATACGCAGTATTTT. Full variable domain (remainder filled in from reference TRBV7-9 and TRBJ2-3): DTGVSQNPRHKITKRGQNVTFRCDPISEHNRLYWYRQTLGQGPEFLTYFQNEAQLEKSRLLSDRFSAERPKGSFSTLEIQRTEQGDSAMYLCASSLAQGWTGVTDTQYFGPGTRLTVL.

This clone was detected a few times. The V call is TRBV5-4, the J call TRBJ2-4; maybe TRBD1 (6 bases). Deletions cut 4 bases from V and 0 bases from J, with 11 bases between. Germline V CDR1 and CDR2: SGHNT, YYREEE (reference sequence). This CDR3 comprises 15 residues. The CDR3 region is CASSDRSLAKNIQYF. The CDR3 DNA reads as TGTGCCAGCAGCGACAGGTCCCTAGCCAAAAACATTCAGTACTTC.

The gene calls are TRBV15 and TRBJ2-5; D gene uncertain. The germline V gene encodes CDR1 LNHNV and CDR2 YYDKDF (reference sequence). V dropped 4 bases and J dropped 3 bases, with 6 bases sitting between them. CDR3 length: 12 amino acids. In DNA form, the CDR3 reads TGTGCCACCAGCACTTATGAAGAGACCCAGTACTTC. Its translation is CATSTYEETQYF.

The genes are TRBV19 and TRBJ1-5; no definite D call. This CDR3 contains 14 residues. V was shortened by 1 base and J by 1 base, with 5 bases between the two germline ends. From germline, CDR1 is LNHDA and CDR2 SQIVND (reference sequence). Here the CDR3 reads CASSIVGSNQPQHF. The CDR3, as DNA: TGTGCCAGTAGTATAGTTGGCAGCAATCAGCCCCAGCATTTT.

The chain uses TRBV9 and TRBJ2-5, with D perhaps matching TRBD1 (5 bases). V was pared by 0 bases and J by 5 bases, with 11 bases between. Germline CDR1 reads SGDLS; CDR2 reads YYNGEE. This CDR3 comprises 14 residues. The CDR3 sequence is CASSVEGNYETQYF. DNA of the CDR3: TGTGCCAGCAGCGTAGAGGGGAATTACGAGACCCAGTACTTC.

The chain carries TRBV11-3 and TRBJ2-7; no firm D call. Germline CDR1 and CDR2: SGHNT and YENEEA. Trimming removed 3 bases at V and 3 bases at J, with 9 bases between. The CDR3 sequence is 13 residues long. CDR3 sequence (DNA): TGTGCCAGCAGCTTCGGCACCGGCTACGAGCAGTACTTC. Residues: CASSFGTGYEQYF.

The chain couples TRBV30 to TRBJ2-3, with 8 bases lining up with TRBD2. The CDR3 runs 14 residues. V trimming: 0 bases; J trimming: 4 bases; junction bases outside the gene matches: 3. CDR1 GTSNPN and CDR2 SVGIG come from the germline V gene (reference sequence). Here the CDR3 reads CAWSVRGGADTQYF. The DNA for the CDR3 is TGTGCCTGGAGTGTACGGGGGGGGGCAGATACGCAGTATTTT.

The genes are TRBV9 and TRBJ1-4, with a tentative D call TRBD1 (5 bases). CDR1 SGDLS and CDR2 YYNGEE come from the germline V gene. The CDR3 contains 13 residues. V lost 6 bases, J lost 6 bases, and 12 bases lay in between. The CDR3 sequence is CASTRGGDEKLFF. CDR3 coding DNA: TGTGCCAGCACTAGGGGCGGAGATGAAAAACTGTTTTTT.

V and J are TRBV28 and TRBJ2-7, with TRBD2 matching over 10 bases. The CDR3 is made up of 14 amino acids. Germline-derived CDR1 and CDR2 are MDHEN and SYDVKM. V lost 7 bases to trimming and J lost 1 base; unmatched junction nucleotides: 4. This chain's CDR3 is CASTLAGSSYEQYF. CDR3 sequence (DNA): TGTGCCAGCACACTAGCGGGGAGTTCCTACGAGCAGTACTTC.

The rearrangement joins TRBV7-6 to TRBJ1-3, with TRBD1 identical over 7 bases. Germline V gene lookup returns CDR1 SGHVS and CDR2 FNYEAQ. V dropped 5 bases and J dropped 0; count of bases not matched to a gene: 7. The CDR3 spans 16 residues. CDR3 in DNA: TGTGCCAGCAGCACCGGACAGGCGCACTCTGGAAACACCATATATTTT. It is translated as CASSTGQAHSGNTIYF.

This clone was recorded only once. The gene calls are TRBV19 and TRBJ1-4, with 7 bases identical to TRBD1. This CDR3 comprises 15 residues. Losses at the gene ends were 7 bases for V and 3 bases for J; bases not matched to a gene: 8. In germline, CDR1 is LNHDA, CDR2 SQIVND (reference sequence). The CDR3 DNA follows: TGTGCCAGTACCATGGGACAGTTGCCTAATGAAAAACTGTTTTTT. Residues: CASTMGQLPNEKLFF.

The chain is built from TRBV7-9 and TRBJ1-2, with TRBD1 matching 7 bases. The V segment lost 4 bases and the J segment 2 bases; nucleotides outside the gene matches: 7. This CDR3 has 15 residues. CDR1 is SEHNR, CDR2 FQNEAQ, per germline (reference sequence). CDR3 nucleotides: TGTGCCAGCAGCTCCTCGGGGACAGTAAACTATGGCTACACCTTC. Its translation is CASSSSGTVNYGYTF.

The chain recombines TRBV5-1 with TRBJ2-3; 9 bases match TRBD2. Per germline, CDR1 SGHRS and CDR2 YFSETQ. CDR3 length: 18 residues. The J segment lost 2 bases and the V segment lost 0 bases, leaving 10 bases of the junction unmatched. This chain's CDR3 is CASSLGPTRGGATDTQYF. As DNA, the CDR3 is TGCGCCAGCAGCTTGGGCCCCACTCGCGGGGGGGCCACAGATACGCAGTATTTT.

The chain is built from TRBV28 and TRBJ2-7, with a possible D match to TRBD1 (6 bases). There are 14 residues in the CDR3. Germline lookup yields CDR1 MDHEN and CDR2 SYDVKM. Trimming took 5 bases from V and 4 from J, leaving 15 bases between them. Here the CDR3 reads CASSRGQRGYEQYF. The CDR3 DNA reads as TGTGCCAGCAGTCGTGGACAGAGGGGGTACGAGCAGTACTTC.

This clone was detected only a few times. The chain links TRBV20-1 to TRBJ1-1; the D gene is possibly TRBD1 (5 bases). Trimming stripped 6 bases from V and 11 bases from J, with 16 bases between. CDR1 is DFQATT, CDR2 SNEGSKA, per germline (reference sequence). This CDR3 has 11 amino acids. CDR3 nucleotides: TGCAGTGCATCCCCGGCGGGGGGGGCTTTCTTT. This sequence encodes CSASPAGGAFF.

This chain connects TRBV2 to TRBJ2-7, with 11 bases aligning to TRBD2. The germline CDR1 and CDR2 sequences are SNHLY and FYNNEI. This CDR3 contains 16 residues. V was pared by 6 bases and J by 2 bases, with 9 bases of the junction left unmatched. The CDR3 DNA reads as TGTGCCAGCAGAACAGAGGGACTAGCGGACCCCTACGAGCAGTACTTC. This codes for CASRTEGLADPYEQYF.